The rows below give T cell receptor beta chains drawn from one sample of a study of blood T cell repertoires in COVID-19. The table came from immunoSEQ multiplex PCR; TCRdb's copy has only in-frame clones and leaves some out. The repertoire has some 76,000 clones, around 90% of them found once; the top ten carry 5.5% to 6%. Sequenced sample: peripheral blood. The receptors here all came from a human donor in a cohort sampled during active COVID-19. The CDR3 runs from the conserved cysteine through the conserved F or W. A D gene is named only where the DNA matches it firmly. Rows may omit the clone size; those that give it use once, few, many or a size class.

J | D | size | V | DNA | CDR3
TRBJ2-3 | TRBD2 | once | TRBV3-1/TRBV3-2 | TGTGCCAGCAGCCCCAGACTAGCGGGGGATACGCAGTATTTT | CASSPRLAGDTQYF
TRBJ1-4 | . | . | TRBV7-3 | TGTGCCAGCAGCTTTTTCGCAGAGGGAAAACTGTTTTTT | CASSFFAEGKLFF
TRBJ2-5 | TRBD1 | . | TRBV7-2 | TGTGCCAGCAGCCCGGACAGGGTAGGAGAGACCCAGTACTTC | CASSPDRVGETQYF
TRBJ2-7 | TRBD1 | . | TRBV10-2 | TGCGCCACAAGCCGGGACAGCTACGAGCAGTACTTC | CATSRDSYEQYF
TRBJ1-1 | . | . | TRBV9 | TGTGCCAGCAGCGTAGGCGTAGATAACACTGAAGCTTTCTTT | CASSVGVDNTEAFF
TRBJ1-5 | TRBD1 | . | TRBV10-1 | TGCGCCAGCAGTCCCAAGTTTTCGACAGGGGTGAAGGAGGGCAATCAGCCCCAGCATTTT | CASSPKFSTGVKEGNQPQHF
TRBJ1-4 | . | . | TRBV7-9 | TGTGCCAGCAGCCACGGAGGGGCAGCTGGAGATGAAAAACTGTTTTTT | CASSHGGAAGDEKLFF
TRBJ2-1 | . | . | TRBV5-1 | TGCGCCAGCAGTGAACCTGAGCCCTACAATGAGCAGTTCTTC | CASSEPEPYNEQFF
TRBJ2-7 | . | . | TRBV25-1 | TGTGCCAGCTCCCTCACTGGGGGGGCCGAGCAGTACTTC | CASSLTGGAEQYF
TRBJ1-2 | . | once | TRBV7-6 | TGTGCCAGCAGCTTAGCCCCAGGGACTAACTATGGCTACACCTTC | CASSLAPGTNYGYTF
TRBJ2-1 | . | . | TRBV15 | TGTGCCACCAGCAGAGTTCAGGGGACCTATCAGTTCTTC | CATSRVQGTYQFF
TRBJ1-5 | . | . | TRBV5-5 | TGTGCCAGCAGCTTTACTGGGGCTGGCAATCAGCCCCAGCATTTT | CASSFTGAGNQPQHF
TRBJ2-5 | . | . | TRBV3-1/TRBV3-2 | TGTGCCAGCAGCCAAGAATATCAGACCCAGTACTTC | CASSQEYQTQYF
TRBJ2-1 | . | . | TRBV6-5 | TGTGCCAGCAGTTACAAGTCCCTAGGGGACAATGAGCAGTTCTTC | CASSYKSLGDNEQFF
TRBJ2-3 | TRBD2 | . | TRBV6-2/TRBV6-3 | TGTGCCAGCAGTCCGGGACTAGCAAAAACTAGCACAGATACGCAGTATTTT | CASSPGLAKTSTDTQYF
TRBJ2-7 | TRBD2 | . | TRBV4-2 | TGTGCCAGCAGCCAAGAGGGTAGCGGGGGTGCCCTCGGTGAGCAGTACTTC | CASSQEGSGGALGEQYF
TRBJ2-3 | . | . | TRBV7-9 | TGTGCCAGCGAGGCGTCTAGCACAGATACGCAGTATTTT | CASEASSTDTQYF
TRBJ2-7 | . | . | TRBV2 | TGTGCCAGCAATGGAGTTTCCAGTCTAACATTC | CASNGVSSLTF
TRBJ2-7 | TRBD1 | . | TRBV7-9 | TGTGCCAGCAGCGATGACAGGGAGAGCTACGAGCAGTACTTC | CASSDDRESYEQYF
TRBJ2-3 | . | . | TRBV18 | TGTGCCAGCTCACCACCGCTTCAGGGCACAGATACGCAGTATTTT | CASSPPLQGTDTQYF
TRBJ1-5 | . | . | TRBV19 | TGTGCCAGTAGTATCGGGGGACATCAGCCCCAGCATTTT | CASSIGGHQPQHF
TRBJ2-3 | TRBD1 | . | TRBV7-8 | TGTGCCAGCAGCTTCGGACAGGGGGCCCCAGATACGCAGTATTTT | CASSFGQGAPDTQYF
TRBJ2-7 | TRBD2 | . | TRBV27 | TGTGCCAGCAGTTTTGCCCACGGGACTAGCTACGAGCAGTACTTC | CASSFAHGTSYEQYF
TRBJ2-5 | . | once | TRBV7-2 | TGTGCCAGCAGCCTGGGACTCCAAGAGACCCAGTACTTC | CASSLGLQETQYF
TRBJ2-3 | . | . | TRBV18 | TGTGCCAGCTCACTAGTCACAGATACGCAGTATTTT | CASSLVTDTQYF
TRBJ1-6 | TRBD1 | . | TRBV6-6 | TGTGCCAGCACCGGGGACAGGGATAATTCACCCCTCCACTTT | CASTGDRDNSPLHF
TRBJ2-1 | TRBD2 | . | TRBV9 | TGTGCCAGCAGCCCTTGGGAGGGACGCGGATCCTACAATGAGCAGTTCTTC | CASSPWEGRGSYNEQFF
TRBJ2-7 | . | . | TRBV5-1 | TGCGCCAGCAGCTTGCTGGTCAGTTCCTACGAGCAGTACTTC | CASSLLVSSYEQYF
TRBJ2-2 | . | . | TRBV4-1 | TGCGCCAGCAGCCAAGTGATGGGGCAAAAGCTGTTTTTT | CASSQVMGQKLFF
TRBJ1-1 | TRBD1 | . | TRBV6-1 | TGTGCCAGCAGTGAAGACAGGGGGGACACTGAAGCTTTCTTT | CASSEDRGDTEAFF
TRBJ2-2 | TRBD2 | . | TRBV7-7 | TGTGCTAGCAGCTTAGGAGTTTCGAGCGGGGGCCCTCAGGGGGAGCTGTTTTTT | CASSLGVSSGGPQGELFF
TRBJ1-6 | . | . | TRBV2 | TGTGCCAGCAGTGAGGACAGAGATAATTCACCCCTCCACTTT | CASSEDRDNSPLHF
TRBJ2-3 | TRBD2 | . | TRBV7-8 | TGTGCCAGCAGCTTAGGGACTAGCTGGTCAGATACGCAGTATTTT | CASSLGTSWSDTQYF
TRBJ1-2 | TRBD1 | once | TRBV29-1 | TGCAGCGACACAGGGGGCAACTATGGCTACACCTTC | CSDTGGNYGYTF
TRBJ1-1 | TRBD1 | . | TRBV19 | TGTGCCAGTAGCGGGACAGGGGTGGACACTGAAGCTTTCTTT | CASSGTGVDTEAFF
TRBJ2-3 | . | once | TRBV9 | TGTGCCAGCAGCGTAGTCGGGGGCACAGATACGCAGTATTTT | CASSVVGGTDTQYF
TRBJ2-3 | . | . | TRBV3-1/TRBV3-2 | TGTGCCAGCAGCCACTCCGGGAGCGATACGCAGTATTTT | CASSHSGSDTQYF
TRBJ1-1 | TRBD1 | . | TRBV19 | TGTGCCAGTAGTATACCCGACAGGGGGCCCACTGAAGCTTTCTTT | CASSIPDRGPTEAFF
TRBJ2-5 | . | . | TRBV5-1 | TGCGCCAGCAGTTCACAGGGAGGGCGAGAGACCCAGTACTTC | CASSSQGGRETQYF
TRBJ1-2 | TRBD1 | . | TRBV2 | TGTGCCAGCAGAACCGGGACAGGGGAAGGCTACACCTTC | CASRTGTGEGYTF
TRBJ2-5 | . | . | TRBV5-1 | TGCGCCAGCAGAGGTACAGGCCTCGGAGAGACCCAGTACTTC | CASRGTGLGETQYF
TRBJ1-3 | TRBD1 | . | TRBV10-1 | TGCGCCAGCATAGAAAGGACAGGGGGCTCTGGAAACACCATATATTTT | CASIERTGGSGNTIYF
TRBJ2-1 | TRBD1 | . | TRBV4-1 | TGCGCCAGCAGTCGACAGGGGGCCTGGAATGAGCAGTTCTTC | CASSRQGAWNEQFF
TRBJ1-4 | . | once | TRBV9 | TGTGCCAGCAGCCCCGGGGCAGGGGTTCCCCTAAATGAAAAACTGTTTTTT | CASSPGAGVPLNEKLFF
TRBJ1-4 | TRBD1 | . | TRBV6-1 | TGTGCCAGCAGTGAGGACCGGACAGGGGTTACTGATGAAAAACTGTTTTTT | CASSEDRTGVTDEKLFF
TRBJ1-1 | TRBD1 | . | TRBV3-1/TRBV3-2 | TGTGCCAGCAGCACCCGACAGGGAATATGGGCTGAAGCTTTCTTT | CASSTRQGIWAEAFF
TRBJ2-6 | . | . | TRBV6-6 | TGTGCCAGCAGTGGTCAGGGCGTTGGGGCCAACGTCCTGACTTTC | CASSGQGVGANVLTF
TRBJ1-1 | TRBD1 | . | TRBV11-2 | TGTGCCAGCAGCTTAGTCGTGACAGGGGGGTTCGCTGAAGCTTTCTTT | CASSLVVTGGFAEAFF
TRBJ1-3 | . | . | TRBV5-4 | TGTGCCAGCAGGTCCGACAGTGGTGGAAACACCATATATTTT | CASRSDSGGNTIYF
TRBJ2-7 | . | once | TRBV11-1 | TGTGCCAGCAGCTCACAGGGCTACGAGCAGTACTTC | CASSSQGYEQYF
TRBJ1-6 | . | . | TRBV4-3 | TGCGCCAGCAGCCACGGAGGTACTAATAATTCACCCCTCCACTTT | CASSHGGTNNSPLHF
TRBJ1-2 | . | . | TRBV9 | TGTGCCAGCAGCGCAGGCCCGGACATTTCTAACTATGGCTACACCTTC | CASSAGPDISNYGYTF
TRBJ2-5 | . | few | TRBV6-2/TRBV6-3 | TGTGCCAGCAGTTGGATGCAGGGGGAGACCCAGTACTTC | CASSWMQGETQYF
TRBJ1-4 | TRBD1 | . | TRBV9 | TGTGCCAGCAGCGTAGAGGGGCCGGGACAGTCCAATGAAAAACTGTTTTTT | CASSVEGPGQSNEKLFF
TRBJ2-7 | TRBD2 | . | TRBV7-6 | TGTGCCAGCAGTTTGCGGACTAGCGGCTCCTACGAGCAGTACTTC | CASSLRTSGSYEQYF